One and the same sample provided the 9 T cell receptor beta chains below, sequenced in a study of cytomegalovirus exposure and HLA in healthy donors. The PCR made use of 60 Vbeta and 13 Jbeta primers. Here immunoSEQ multiplex PCR was the method, and the copy in TCRdb shows in-frame clones only, minus some. The sample includes 150,000 or so clones. Source material: PBMCs. The receptors derive from a woman aged 50 to 60 in good health and CMV-seronegative.

The CDR3 coding sequence is TGCGCCAGCAGCTTGACTGCAGGGGGCCGCACTGAAGCTTTCTTT. It codes for CASSLTAGGRTEAFF. The chain recombines TRBV5-1 with TRBJ1-1; 8 nucleotides agree with TRBD1. This CDR3 spans 15 amino acids. The germline V gene has CDR1 SGHRS and CDR2 YFSETQ. The V gene end was trimmed by 1 base and the J gene end by 4 bases; junction bases not matched to a gene: 6. Full variable domain (rest looked up from reference TRBV5-1 and TRBJ1-1): KAGVTQTPRYLIKTRGQQVTLSCSPISGHRSVSWYQQTPGQGLQFLFEYFSETQRNKGNFPGRFSGRQFSNSRSEMNVSTLELGDSALYLCASSLTAGGRTEAFFGQGTRLTVV.

This chain connects TRBV28 to TRBJ2-7; D is possibly TRBD1 (5 bases). The CDR3 sequence is 14 residues long. The V gene's germline CDR1 is MDHEN and CDR2 SYDVKM. Trimming removed 2 bases from V and 10 bases from J, with 18 bases in between. CDR3 sequence: CASSLPERGGPQYF. In DNA form, the CDR3 reads TGTGCCAGCAGTTTACCCGAAAGGGGTGGACCCCAGTACTTC.

This chain uses TRBV6-5 with TRBJ2-1; 11 bases match TRBD2. Germline trimming cut 5 bases from V and 3 bases from J; bases unmatched to any gene: 3. This CDR3 has 15 residues. The germline V gene has CDR1 MNHEY and CDR2 SVGAGI. The CDR3 region is CASSLLAGVYNEQFF. The CDR3, as DNA: TGTGCCAGCAGTCTACTAGCGGGGGTCTACAATGAGCAGTTCTTC.

This rearrangement joins TRBV28 to TRBJ1-5; the D gene is possibly TRBD1 (6 bases). V was clipped by 7 bases and J by 6 bases, with 13 bases between them. Germline V gene sequence: CDR1 MDHEN, CDR2 SYDVKM. The CDR3 runs 13 residues. CDR3 sequence: CASTTGYGQPQHF. In nucleotides, the CDR3 is TGTGCCAGCACTACAGGGTATGGTCAGCCCCAGCATTTT.

V is TRBV9 and J is TRBJ2-6, with unresolved D. V was clipped by 1 base and J by 4 bases, with 12 bases between them. The germline V gene has CDR1 SGDLS and CDR2 YYNGEE. This CDR3 region has 16 residues. The CDR3 coding sequence is TGTGCCAGCAGCGTAACGACCGGGTGGGGGGCCAACGTCCTGACTTTC. It encodes CASSVTTGWGANVLTF.

V gene TRBV9 combines with J gene TRBJ2-7; TRBD2 aligns across 10 bases. Losses at the gene ends were 0 bases for V and 7 bases for J; bases not matched to a gene: 13. This CDR3 comprises 17 residues. CDR1 and CDR2 from the germline V gene are SGDLS and YYNGEE. The CDR3 bases are TGTGCCAGCAGCGTAGCAGCCGAGCTAGCGGGGGCGGGGGAGCAGTACTTC. It specifies CASSVAAELAGAGEQYF.

This chain connects TRBV5-1 to TRBJ1-1, with D perhaps TRBD1 (5 bases). The germline V and J ends were trimmed by 2 bases and 4 bases, with 12 bases remaining between them. The V gene's germline CDR1 is SGHRS and CDR2 YFSETQ. This CDR3 has 14 residues. The CDR3 here is CASSFSPGGTEAFF. In DNA, the CDR3 is TGCGCCAGCAGCTTTTCGCCGGGGGGCACTGAAGCTTTCTTT.

The J gene is TRBJ2-5, the V gene TRBV7-9, with 9 bases fitting TRBD1. This CDR3 region has 16 residues. The germline gives CDR1 SEHNR, CDR2 FQNEAQ (reference sequence). The ends lost 6 bases at V and 2 bases at J; junction bases unmatched: 10. Written as DNA, the CDR3 is TGTGCCAGCAGTCAATGGACAGGGGCTAATCAAGAGACCCAGTACTTC. Amino acids: CASSQWTGANQETQYF.

CDR3 protein: CASSPIAGDYNEQFF. The DNA of the CDR3 is TGTGCCAGCAGCCCCATAGCGGGAGATTACAATGAGCAGTTCTTC. The chain employs TRBV9 and TRBJ2-1; 9 bases are shared with TRBD2. Germline V gene lookup returns CDR1 SGDLS and CDR2 YYNGEE. V was clipped by 4 bases and J by 4 bases; unmatched bases: 6. The CDR3 extends over 15 amino acids.